This T cell receptor beta chain was identified in a study of cytomegalovirus exposure and HLA in healthy donors. Findings and limits, study-wide: In vitro testing confirmed a few CMV-associated chains as specific for CMV antigens.

Primers for the PCR totalled 60 Vbeta and 13 Jbeta. Profiling relied on immunoSEQ multiplex PCR, and the TCRdb table lists in-frame clones only, not all of them. Found here are approximately 130,000 clones, around four fifths of them singletons; the top ten hold almost 6%. Comment on this clone: The antigen remains unidentified.

The CDR3 is 14 amino acids. V shed 4 bases and J 2 bases; nucleotides not matched to a gene: 3. Germline V lookup: CDR1 SGHRS, CDR2 YFSETQ. The specimen sequenced was PBMCs. The rearrangement uses TRBV5-1 and TRBJ1-2, with 9 positions matching TRBD1. The TCR was taken from a woman in her thirties or forties in good health and CMV-seropositive. The CDR3 is CASSPGTGNYGYTF. The CDR3 nucleotides read TGCGCCAGCAGCCCGGGGACAGGGAACTATGGCTACACCTTC.